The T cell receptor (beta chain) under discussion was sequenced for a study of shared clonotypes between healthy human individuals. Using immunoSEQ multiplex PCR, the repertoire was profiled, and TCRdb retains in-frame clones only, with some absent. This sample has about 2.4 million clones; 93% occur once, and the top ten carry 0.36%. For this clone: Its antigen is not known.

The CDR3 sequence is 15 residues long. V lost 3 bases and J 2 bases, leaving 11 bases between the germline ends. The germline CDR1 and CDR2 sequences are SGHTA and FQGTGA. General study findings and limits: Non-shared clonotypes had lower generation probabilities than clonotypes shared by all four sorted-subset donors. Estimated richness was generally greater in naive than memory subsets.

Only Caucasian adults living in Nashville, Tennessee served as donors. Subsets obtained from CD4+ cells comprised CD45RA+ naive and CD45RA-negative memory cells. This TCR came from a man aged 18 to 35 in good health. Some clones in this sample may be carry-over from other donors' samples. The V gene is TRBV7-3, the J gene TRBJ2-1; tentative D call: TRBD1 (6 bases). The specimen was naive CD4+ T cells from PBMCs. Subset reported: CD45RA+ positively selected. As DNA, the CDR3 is TGTGCCAGCAGCTTTAACAGGGTCCCCTACAATGAGCAGTTCTTC. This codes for CASSFNRVPYNEQFF.